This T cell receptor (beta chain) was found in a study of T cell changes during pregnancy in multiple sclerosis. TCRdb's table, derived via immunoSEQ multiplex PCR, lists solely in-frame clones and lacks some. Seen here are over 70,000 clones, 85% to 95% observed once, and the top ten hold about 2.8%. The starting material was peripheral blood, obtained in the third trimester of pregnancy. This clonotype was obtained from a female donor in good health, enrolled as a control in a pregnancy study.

CDR3 residues: CASSFPRLAGGPGAKNIQYF. CDR3 nucleotide sequence: TGTGCCAGCAGTTTCCCACGACTAGCGGGAGGGCCGGGGGCCAAAAACATTCAGTACTTC. The rearrangement joins TRBV28 to TRBJ2-4; 14 positions match TRBD2. Germline CDR1 is MDHEN and CDR2 is SYDVKM. The CDR3 consists of 20 residues. Germline trimming cut 3 bases from V and 1 base from J; bases unmatched to any gene: 11.